Shown below are 20 T cell receptor beta chains from a single sample sequenced in a study of cytomegalovirus exposure and HLA in healthy donors. This PCR relied on a set of 60 Vbeta primers and 13 Jbeta primers. Only in-frame clones appear in the TCRdb table, and some are missing; sequencing was by immunoSEQ multiplex PCR. The sample records about 280,000 clones, about 90% being singletons. Sequencing was carried out using PBMCs. These receptors were obtained from a woman in her late teens or twenties in good health and CMV-seronegative.

There are a few counts of this clone. V usage is TRBV6-1 and J usage is TRBJ2-3, with 7 bases lining up with TRBD2. Trimming at V came to 4 bases and at J to 2 bases, leaving 6 bases not matched to a gene. The CDR3 covers 15 residues. Germline CDR1 and CDR2: MNHNS and SASEGT. CDR3 coding DNA: TGTGCCAGCAGTGCTGGGGCGGGGGACACAGATACGCAGTATTTT. Translation gives CASSAGAGDTDTQYF.

This clone was recorded a few times. The sample has other DNA sequences that encode this CDR3 too. CDR3 in DNA: TGCGCCAGCAGCTTCGGGGCTAACTATGGCTACACCTTC. It codes for CASSFGANYGYTF. The chain has TRBV5-1 and TRBJ1-2; no firm D call. Germline assignment: CDR1 SGHRS and CDR2 YFSETQ. This CDR3 has 13 residues. V was pared by 2 bases and J by 0 bases, with 5 bases between.

The chain couples TRBV5-4 to TRBJ2-3; D may be TRBD1 (5 bases). Germline-derived CDR1 and CDR2 are SGHNT and YYREEE (reference sequence). The CDR3 is 17 residues long. V was trimmed by 4 bases and J by 6 bases, leaving 24 bases between them. The DNA of the CDR3 is TGTGCCAGCAGCGGAAGACCCGGACAATCGGTTACCGATACGCAGTATTTT. Translation: CASSGRPGQSVTDTQYF.

The V gene is TRBV6-5, the J gene TRBJ1-3; D remains ambiguous. The V end lost 2 bases, the J end lost 0 bases, and 11 bases lay between the germline ends. Looked up from germline, CDR1 is MNHEY and CDR2 is SVGAGI. This CDR3 has 16 residues. The CDR3 DNA sequence: TGTGCCAGCAGTTACAACAGTCCTTACTCTGGAAACACCATATATTTT. Protein sequence: CASSYNSPYSGNTIYF.

This rearrangement joins TRBV9 to TRBJ2-3; D might be TRBD1 (5 bases). The CDR3 runs to 15 residues. With 4 bases removed from V and 4 bases from J, the gap between germline ends came to 16 bases. Looked up from germline, CDR1 is SGDLS and CDR2 is YYNGEE. CDR3: CASSPHPGPADTQYF. DNA of the CDR3: TGTGCCAGCAGCCCCCACCCAGGGCCCGCAGATACGCAGTATTTT.

The rearrangement links TRBV7-3 to TRBJ2-2; weak D call: TRBD2 (7 bases). There are 16 residues in the CDR3. Looked up from germline, CDR1 is SGHTA and CDR2 is FQGTGA. Trimming took 4 bases from V and 4 from J, leaving 16 bases between them. In DNA form, the CDR3 reads TGTGCCAGCAGCTCCCTCCGGGGGGCCTCCACCGGGGAGCTGTTTTTT. Amino acid sequence: CASSSLRGASTGELFF. Complete variable domain (other parts from reference TRBV7-3 and TRBJ2-2): GAGVSQTPSNKVTEKGKYVELRCDPISGHTALYWYRQSLGQGPEFLIYFQGTGAADDSGLPNDRFFAVRPEGSVSTLKIQRTERGDSAVYLCASSSLRGASTGELFFGEGSRLTVL.

The DNA for the CDR3 is TGTGCCACCAGCAGAGAGTCTGGCAATCAGCCCCAGCATTTT. It translates to CATSRESGNQPQHF. The rearrangement joins TRBV15 to TRBJ1-5; D is ambiguous. V lost 0 bases to trimming and J lost 2 bases, with 5 bases between them. This CDR3 is built from 14 residues. Germline-derived CDR1 and CDR2 are LNHNV and YYDKDF (reference sequence).

This chain joins TRBV25-1 and TRBJ2-1, with TRBD1 as a possible D gene (6 bases). The V end lost 4 bases, the J end lost 0 bases, and 19 bases lay between the germline ends. This CDR3 has 18 residues. The germline CDR1 and CDR2 sequences are MGHDK and SYGVNS. CDR3 amino acids: CASSGQVRGQSSYNEQFF. The CDR3 DNA sequence: TGTGCCAGCAGTGGACAGGTACGGGGCCAGAGCTCCTACAATGAGCAGTTCTTC.

This clone was observed once. The chain couples TRBV6-6 to TRBJ1-2; D remains unclear. CDR1 and CDR2 (germline): MNHNY, SVGAGI (reference sequence). V lost 0 bases and J 4 bases, leaving 12 bases between the germline ends. This CDR3 contains 15 residues. The CDR3 protein is CASSYSMWRSYGYTF. CDR3 sequence (DNA): TGTGCCAGCAGTTACTCCATGTGGAGATCCTATGGCTACACCTTC.

The chain combines TRBV7-9 with TRBJ2-7; 10 nucleotides align to TRBD2. J gave up 4 bases and V 4 bases, and 7 bases lay outside the gene matches. Germline lookup yields CDR1 SEHNR and CDR2 FQNEAQ (reference sequence). The CDR3 loop spans 15 amino acids. The CDR3 DNA follows: TGTGCCAGCAGCTCCGCTAGCGGGGGACCTTACGAGCAGTACTTC. It specifies CASSSASGGPYEQYF.

This chain connects TRBV9 to TRBJ1-2; 9 nucleotides line up with TRBD1. Germline values: CDR1 SGDLS, CDR2 YYNGEE. The CDR3 loop spans 15 amino acids. V trimming: 5 bases; J trimming: 6 bases; junction bases outside the gene matches: 11. This CDR3 reads CASSDDRGVGDGYTF. The CDR3 region has the DNA TGTGCCAGCAGTGACGACAGGGGGGTGGGCGATGGCTACACCTTC.

The chain joins TRBV7-8 to TRBJ1-3; D is unresolved. With 1 base removed from V and 0 bases from J, the gap between germline ends came to 4 bases. Germline V CDR1 and CDR2: SGHVS, FQNEAQ. The CDR3 totals 14 residues. The CDR3 sequence is CASSLVVSGNTIYF. Here the CDR3 DNA reads TGTGCCAGCAGCTTAGTCGTCTCTGGAAACACCATATATTTT.

This sequence joins TRBV30 and TRBJ2-7, with D maybe TRBD2 (5 bases). The CDR3 has 12 residues. Germline V gives CDR1 GTSNPN, CDR2 SVGIG (reference sequence). V lost 5 bases, J lost 6 bases, and 14 bases lay in between. The CDR3 sequence is CAWSPGKGEQYF. As DNA, the CDR3 is TGTGCCTGGTCCCCGGGAAAGGGCGAGCAGTACTTC.

The rearrangement links TRBV6-1 to TRBJ2-3, with D maybe TRBD2 (6 bases). V shed 3 bases and J shed 4 bases, with 14 bases lying between them. The CDR3 extends over 15 amino acids. Germline V CDR1 and CDR2: MNHNS, SASEGT. The CDR3 DNA reads TGTGCCAGCAGTGACAGGGTTTGGGGGGCAGATACGCAGTATTTT. This sequence encodes CASSDRVWGADTQYF.

This clone occurred once. This chain uses TRBV14 with TRBJ2-6; 11 nucleotides agree with TRBD2. The germline V gene encodes CDR1 SGHDN and CDR2 FVKESK. Losses at the gene ends were 9 bases for V and 0 bases for J; bases not matched to a gene: 7. This CDR3 region has 17 residues. The CDR3 protein is CARPGLAVPSGANVLTF. CDR3 nucleotides: TGTGCCAGGCCGGGACTAGCGGTGCCCTCTGGGGCCAACGTCCTGACTTTC.

A remark on this clone: An end of the junction does not agree with germline; a read error may underlie this. The DNA of the CDR3 is TGTTCCAGCAGCCCGTCCAGCCAGGGGGTCCATGGCTACACCTTC. The encoded protein is CSSSPSSQGVHGYTF. The J gene is TRBJ1-2, the V gene TRBV7-9, with 7 nucleotides matching TRBD1. The CDR3 is made up of 15 amino acids. Germline values: CDR1 SEHNR, CDR2 FQNEAQ (reference sequence). Full variable domain (outside the CDR3, taken from reference TRBV7-9 and TRBJ1-2): DTGVSQNPRHKITKRGQNVTFRCDPISEHNRLYWYRQTLGQGPEFLTYFQNEAQLEKSRLLSDRFSAERPKGSFSTLEIQRTEQGDSAMYLCSSSPSSQGVHGYTFGSGTRLTVV.

The chain has TRBV29-1 and TRBJ2-1; 10 positions agree with TRBD2. The CDR3 length is 13 residues. Germline V gives CDR1 SQVTM, CDR2 ANQGSEA. V shed 7 bases, J shed 2 bases, and the junction held 2 bases outside the gene matches. The CDR3 nucleotides are TGCAGCGGGAGCGGGGGGGCCTACAATGAGCAGTTCTTC. It translates to CSGSGGAYNEQFF.

The chain recombines TRBV4-2 with TRBJ2-7; 8 bases match TRBD2. Trimming at V came to 0 bases and at J to 1 base, leaving 5 bases not matched to a gene. The CDR3 is 16 residues long. In germline, CDR1 is LGHNA, CDR2 YNFKEQ. CDR3 sequence reads: CASSQEGAGASYEQYF. In nucleotides, the CDR3 is TGTGCCAGCAGCCAAGAGGGAGCGGGGGCATCCTACGAGCAGTACTTC.

This clone was detected only once. This chain connects TRBV7-8 to TRBJ2-5; the match to TRBD2 covers 9 bases. With the DNA end fitting TRBJ2-7 better, the J assignment may be wrong. This CDR3 comprises 19 residues. From germline, CDR1 is SGHVS and CDR2 FQNEAQ. The CDR3 DNA reads as TGTGCCAGCAGCCTCCGGTCCGGGGTAGCGGGGGTCGAAAGTTACGAGCAGTACTTC. As protein: CASSLRSGVAGVESYEQYF.

V and J are TRBV13 and TRBJ2-3, with 13 bases lining up with TRBD2. The CDR3 spans 16 residues. The ends lost 3 bases at V and 4 bases at J; junction bases unmatched: 4. CDR1 is PRHDT, CDR2 FYEKMQ, per germline (reference sequence). The CDR3 DNA follows: TGTGCCAGCAGCTTGTGGACTAGCGGGGGTCCAGATACGCAGTATTTT. Translation: CASSLWTSGGPDTQYF.